The rows below give T cell receptor beta chains drawn from one sample of a study of T cell changes during pregnancy in multiple sclerosis. The repertoire was sequenced with immunoSEQ multiplex PCR; TCRdb's copy has only in-frame clones and lacks some. The table lists tens of thousands of clones, under 95% of them singletons. This material consisted of peripheral blood, taken in the second trimester of pregnancy. The receptors come from a female donor with multiple sclerosis, enrolled in a pregnancy study. Both conserved end residues are part of each CDR3. Each record gives: V gene, CDR3 length, CDR3 protein.

V gene: TRBV6-1; CDR3 length: 14; CDR3 protein: CASSEVPVNTEAFF
V gene: TRBV4-1; CDR3 length: 14; CDR3 protein: CASSLPGSGYEQYF
V gene: TRBV18; CDR3 length: 14; CDR3 protein: CASSLGQGNTEAFF
V gene: TRBV18; CDR3 length: 16; CDR3 protein: CASSPGGPYSNQPQHF
V gene: TRBV25-1; CDR3 length: 17; CDR3 protein: CASSLSLTPARGHEQYF
V gene: TRBV9; CDR3 length: 17; CDR3 protein: CASSVEGWLAGNNEQFF
V gene: TRBV7-2; CDR3 length: 15; CDR3 protein: CASSLRAVRGDGYTF
V gene: TRBV7-9; CDR3 length: 18; CDR3 protein: CASSPRGGTVISGNEQFF
V gene: TRBV11-2; CDR3 length: 15; CDR3 protein: CASSLSLAGGHEQFF
V gene: TRBV27; CDR3 length: 13; CDR3 protein: CASRGRGGYGYTF
V gene: TRBV9; CDR3 length: 17; CDR3 protein: CASSSSLRAAYDNEQFF
V gene: TRBV11-3; CDR3 length: 15; CDR3 protein: CASSLHNDREEEQFF
V gene: TRBV10-3; CDR3 length: 18; CDR3 protein: CAISDRGQGRSNTGELFF
V gene: TRBV4-2; CDR3 length: 18; CDR3 protein: CASSQASLAGGPADTQYF
V gene: TRBV19; CDR3 length: 15; CDR3 protein: CASSRDREGNTEAFF
V gene: TRBV9; CDR3 length: 14; CDR3 protein: CASSVYSLNTEAFF
V gene: TRBV9; CDR3 length: 15; CDR3 protein: CASSPNGHFTDIQYF
V gene: TRBV25-1; CDR3 length: 15; CDR3 protein: CASSFPGGTDYGYTF
V gene: TRBV5-1; CDR3 length: 16; CDR3 protein: CASSPTGLARYNEQFF
V gene: TRBV5-4; CDR3 length: 15; CDR3 protein: CASSAGTGDVKKLFF
V gene: TRBV7-9; CDR3 length: 18; CDR3 protein: CASSRFPTLSSYNSPLHF
V gene: TRBV7-9; CDR3 length: 14; CDR3 protein: CASSYTQGSETQYF
V gene: TRBV7-3; CDR3 length: 15; CDR3 protein: CASSLTGTRVNEQFF
V gene: TRBV6-4; CDR3 length: 15; CDR3 protein: CASSQASGGAYEQFF
V gene: TRBV18; CDR3 length: 15; CDR3 protein: CASSPLNGTIPHPYF
V gene: TRBV30; CDR3 length: 15; CDR3 protein: CAWSVLAGPQETQYF
V gene: TRBV4-3; CDR3 length: 16; CDR3 protein: CASSQTESDRVYGYTF
V gene: TRBV6-1; CDR3 length: 14; CDR3 protein: CAAGSGGWPDTQYF
V gene: TRBV7-3; CDR3 length: 16; CDR3 protein: CASSLIRGGVADTQYF
V gene: TRBV2; CDR3 length: 15; CDR3 protein: CASSGNMGGRETQYF
V gene: TRBV9; CDR3 length: 13; CDR3 protein: CASSVAGSFGYTF
V gene: TRBV6-6; CDR3 length: 16; CDR3 protein: CASSYRTGGFYQPQHF
V gene: TRBV7-8; CDR3 length: 12; CDR3 protein: CASSPDTLGYTF
V gene: TRBV7-2; CDR3 length: 15; CDR3 protein: CASSLDRIAKNIQYF
V gene: TRBV4-2; CDR3 length: 16; CDR3 protein: CASSPRLAGGSDTQYF
V gene: TRBV7-6; CDR3 length: 15; CDR3 protein: CASSLARADGAEQFF
V gene: TRBV4-2; CDR3 length: 14; CDR3 protein: CASSQEPYRVTQYF
V gene: TRBV27; CDR3 length: 13; CDR3 protein: CASSLNEGYEQYF
V gene: TRBV7-6; CDR3 length: 14; CDR3 protein: CASSLMAENEKLFF
V gene: TRBV7-9; CDR3 length: 15; CDR3 protein: CASSLAGGMNTEAFF
V gene: TRBV18; CDR3 length: 15; CDR3 protein: CASSPDRSRPHEQYF
V gene: TRBV15; CDR3 length: 17; CDR3 protein: CATSRDQGAPGANVLTF
V gene: TRBV2; CDR3 length: 13; CDR3 protein: CASDRIPKNIQYF
V gene: TRBV7-2; CDR3 length: 15; CDR3 protein: CASSLYGGDSDTQYF
V gene: TRBV2; CDR3 length: 15; CDR3 protein: CASSAGQGQHQPQHF
V gene: TRBV19; CDR3 length: 12; CDR3 protein: CASSIVGNEQFF
V gene: TRBV9; CDR3 length: 18; CDR3 protein: CASSVAGLRGRGQETQYF
V gene: TRBV6-6; CDR3 length: 14; CDR3 protein: CASRRLGRNTEAFF
V gene: TRBV6-6; CDR3 length: 14; CDR3 protein: CASTYIDSQETQYF
V gene: TRBV7-7; CDR3 length: 13; CDR3 protein: CAGRGESYNEQFF
V gene: TRBV2; CDR3 length: 13; CDR3 protein: CASRPDGTYEQYF